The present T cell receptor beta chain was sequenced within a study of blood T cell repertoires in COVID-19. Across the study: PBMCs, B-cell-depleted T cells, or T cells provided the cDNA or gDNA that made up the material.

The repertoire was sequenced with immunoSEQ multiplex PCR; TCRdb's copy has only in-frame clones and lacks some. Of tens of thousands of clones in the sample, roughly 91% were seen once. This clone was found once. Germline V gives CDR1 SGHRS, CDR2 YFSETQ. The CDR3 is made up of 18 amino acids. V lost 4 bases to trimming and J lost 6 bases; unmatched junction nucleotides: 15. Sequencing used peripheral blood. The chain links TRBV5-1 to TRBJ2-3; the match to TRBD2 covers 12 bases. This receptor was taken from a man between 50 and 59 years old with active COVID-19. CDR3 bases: TGCGCCAGCAGCCCATCGACTAGCGGGAGTTTGTTTATGGATACGCAGTATTTT. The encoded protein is CASSPSTSGSLFMDTQYF.